These T cell receptor beta chains were read from a single sample in a study of T cell repertoires in cytomegalovirus infection. TCRdb recomputed calls from the reads with MiXCR, one row per CDR3 protein. The sample lists some 400,000 distinct CDR3 sequences, around a sixth occurring once. Material: PBMCs. These receptor sequences come from a human donor in good health (CMV status not recorded). Some clones in this sample may be carry-over from other donors' samples. CDR3s include the opening cysteine and the closing phenylalanine or tryptophan. The D gene is left open where the match is weak. Clone size appears in some rows only: once, few, many, or a class for an expanded clone.

>TRBJ2-1|TRBV19|.|.
TGTGCCACCACCCCAGAGTTGGGCAATGAGCAGTTCTTC
CATTPELGNEQFF
>TRBJ2-7|TRBV20-1|.|.
TGCAGTGCTCTACGGGACCCAGCCTCCTACGAGCAGTACTTC
CSALRDPASYEQYF
>TRBJ1-4|TRBV5-1|.|.
TGCGCCAGCAGCCTACGCTACTTGGGGGATGAAAAACTGTTTTTT
CASSLRYLGDEKLFF
>TRBJ1-2|TRBV6-5|.|.
TGTGCCAGCAGTTACGAAGCATCTTACAGCTATGGCTACACCTTC
CASSYEASYSYGYTF
>TRBJ1-2|TRBV7-2|TRBD1|many
TGTGCCAGCAGCGAAGACAGGGTTGGCGGCTACACCTTC
CASSEDRVGGYTF
>TRBJ1-5|TRBV12-3/TRBV12-4|.|once
TGTACCAGCAGTACCGGACAAAACCCCATGGGGCCCCAGCATTTT
CTSSTGQNPMGPQHF
>TRBJ2-7|TRBV7-2|.|many
TGTGCCAGCAGCCTGGGGGGTAGCCTCCTTCTCTACGAGCAGTACTTC
CASSLGGSLLLYEQYF
>TRBJ2-1|TRBV7-8|TRBD2|many
TGTGCCAGCAGCTTAGTTCCCGGGACTAGAACCTACAATGAGCAGTTCTTC
CASSLVPGTRTYNEQFF
>TRBJ2-3|TRBV11-1|.|many
TGTGCCAGCAGTAAATATCCGTTCCCAGATACGCAGTATTTT
CASSKYPFPDTQYF
>TRBJ2-5|TRBV7-2|TRBD1|many
TGTGCCAGCACCCCGATGACAGGGGGCCAGACCCAGTACTTC
CASTPMTGGQTQYF
>TRBJ1-1|TRBV6-5|.|once
TGTGCCAGCACTGGACAAGGAAACTCTGAAGCTTTCTTT
CASTGQGNSEAFF
>TRBJ1-4|TRBV5-1|TRBD1|.
TGCGCCAGCAGCCGCCGGGACAGGGGGCGTGGGAATGAAAAACTGTTTTTT
CASSRRDRGRGNEKLFF
>TRBJ2-3|TRBV27|.|.
TGTGCCAGCAGTTTCGGTAGCGAGGTTCCCACAGATACGCAGTATTTT
CASSFGSEVPTDTQYF
>TRBJ2-3|TRBV11-2|.|.
TGTGCCAGCAGCCCGGACGTTGGAGATACGCAGTATTTT
CASSPDVGDTQYF
>TRBJ1-6|TRBV10-3|.|few
TGTGCCATCAGTGAGGCTAGGGGGTCTCGGACACCCCTCCACTTT
CAISEARGSRTPLHF
>TRBJ1-1|TRBV5-4|.|.
TGTGCCAGCAGCTTGGATTCCGTTATGCGGGGAAAAAGGACTGAAGCTTTCTTT
CASSLDSVMRGKRTEAFF
>TRBJ2-2|TRBV5-1|.|few
TGCGCCAGCAGCCTAGGACTCGATGACACCGGGGAGCTGTTTTTT
CASSLGLDDTGELFF
>TRBJ2-3|TRBV20-1|TRBD2|.
TGCAGTGCTAGAGGGGTTGTGGGGGGGGTAACAGATACGCAGTATTTT
CSARGVVGGVTDTQYF
>TRBJ2-1|TRBV15|TRBD2|.
TGTGCCACCAGCAAGGGACTAGCCACTGAGCAGTTCTTC
CATSKGLATEQFF
>TRBJ2-5|TRBV20-1|TRBD2|.
TGCAGTGCTAGCCGACTAGCGGGTGGGTTTGAGACCCAGTACTTC
CSASRLAGGFETQYF
>TRBJ2-7|TRBV20-1|TRBD2|few
TGCAGTGCTGCCGACCCGCGGGGGGCCTCCTACGAGCAGTACTTC
CSAADPRGASYEQYF
>TRBJ2-5|TRBV6-5|.|.
TGTGCCAGCAGACCCCCTGGGAGGGGGCGAGAGACCCAGTACTTC
CASRPPGRGRETQYF
>TRBJ2-3|TRBV12-3/TRBV12-4|TRBD2|few
TGTGCCAGCAGCAAGGGACTAGCGGGAGTCAAGCAGTATTTT
CASSKGLAGVKQYF
>TRBJ2-1|TRBV7-9|.|few
TGTGCCAGCAGCTGGAGGGTCCATGAGCAGTTCTTC
CASSWRVHEQFF
>TRBJ2-2|TRBV19|TRBD1|.
TGTGCCAGTAGTAGTAGTACCAGGGGGATGTACACCGGGGAGCTGTTTTTT
CASSSSTRGMYTGELFF
>TRBJ1-3|TRBV4-1|.|.
TGCGCCAGCAGCCAAGATGACCAGGCCAGCTCTGGAAACACCATATATTTT
CASSQDDQASSGNTIYF
>TRBJ1-5|TRBV24-1|.|many
TGTGCCACCAGTGATGGATATAGCAATCAGCCCCAGCATTTT
CATSDGYSNQPQHF
>TRBJ1-1|TRBV12-3/TRBV12-4|.|.
TGTGCCAGCAGTTTGCGGCGACATACCCCCTCCCCGGGGGAGCCGTTTGAAGCTTTCTTT
CASSLRRHTPSPGEPFEAFF
>TRBJ1-1|TRBV6-1|TRBD1|many
TGTGCCAGCAGTGAGGACAGGGTGAACACTGAAGCTTTCTTT
CASSEDRVNTEAFF
>TRBJ1-1|TRBV24-1|TRBD1|.
TGTGCCACCGCTGACAGGGGTGGGAACACTGAAGCTTTCTTT
CATADRGGNTEAFF
>TRBJ1-1|TRBV4-2|.|.
TGTGCCAGCAGCCAAGGGAGGAGACAGGTGATAAACAGCCAGGAAGCTTTCTTT
CASSQGRRQVINSQEAFF
>TRBJ2-5|TRBV20-1|.|.
TGCAGTGCTAGAGATCAGGTAGAGACCCAGTACTTC
CSARDQVETQYF
>TRBJ2-7|TRBV10-3|TRBD1|few
TGTGCCATCAGTGAGTCGACAGGGATAGCCTACGAGCAGTACTTC
CAISESTGIAYEQYF
>TRBJ1-2|TRBV19|TRBD1|.
TGTGCCAGTAGCTCGGACAGGGGGCCGGTCGGCTACACCTTC
CASSSDRGPVGYTF
>TRBJ1-1|TRBV6-2/TRBV6-3|.|few
TGTGCCAGCAGTTCCCCGGTTAGGAACACTGAAGCTTTCTTT
CASSSPVRNTEAFF
>TRBJ2-7|TRBV19|TRBD1|.
TGTGCCAGTAGTAAGAGGCGGACAGGGGACGAGCAGTACTTC
CASSKRRTGDEQYF
>TRBJ2-7|TRBV19|.|few
TGTGCCAGTAGTATAGCCTGGGACCCACGAAGGGAGCAGTACTTC
CASSIAWDPRREQYF
>TRBJ2-1|TRBV10-3|.|few
TGTGCCATCAGGGAGGCGCTAATCTCCTACAATGAGCAGTTCTTC
CAIREALISYNEQFF
>TRBJ2-7|TRBV20-1|TRBD1|few
TGCAGTGCTAGCCAGTCTGAGCGACAGGGGAAACACGAGCAGTACTTC
CSASQSERQGKHEQYF
>TRBJ2-3|TRBV4-3|.|many
TGCGCCAGCAGCCAAGCCAGGGTAGGAAGCGAGTGGGCAGATACGCAGTATTTT
CASSQARVGSEWADTQYF
>TRBJ1-4|TRBV28|TRBD1|many
TGTGCCAGCAGTTTAACAGGGGCGGGCACTAATGAAAAACTGTTTTTT
CASSLTGAGTNEKLFF
>TRBJ2-3|TRBV12-3/TRBV12-4|TRBD1|few
TGTGCCAGCAGCAACACCAACACAGGGGGGCGTCGCACAGATACGCAGTATTTT
CASSNTNTGGRRTDTQYF
>TRBJ2-7|TRBV3-1|TRBD2|.
TGTGCCAGCAGCCAAACCGGGACTAGCTACTTC
CASSQTGTSYF
>TRBJ2-7|TRBV20-1|TRBD1|once
TGCAGTGCTAGAGATTTCCGGACAGGGGCCTACGAGCAGTACTTC
CSARDFRTGAYEQYF
>TRBJ2-5|TRBV7-6|.|.
TGTGCCAGCAGCTTAGGACCCACGGGGGCGTACCAAGAGACCCAGTACTTC
CASSLGPTGAYQETQYF
>TRBJ1-5|TRBV12-3/TRBV12-4|.|many
TGTGCCAGCAGTCGGACAGCCCAGGGTAATCAGCCCCAGCATTTT
CASSRTAQGNQPQHF
>TRBJ2-1|TRBV11-3|TRBD2|.
TGTGCCAGCGGTAGCGGGAGTTATGAGCAGTTCTTC
CASGSGSYEQFF
>TRBJ1-1|TRBV4-3|.|few
TGCGCCAGCAGCCAATCGGACCTTGTGGTCACTGAAGCTTTCTTT
CASSQSDLVVTEAFF
>TRBJ2-3|TRBV10-3|TRBD1|.
TGTGCCACGAGGGACAGGGAAAAATCCTACTACACAGATACGCAGTATTTT
CATRDREKSYYTDTQYF
>TRBJ1-5|TRBV20-1|.|.
TGCAGTGCAGAACAGGGCCCCAATCAGCCCCAGCATTTT
CSAEQGPNQPQHF
>TRBJ2-3|TRBV7-2|.|many
TGTGCCAGCAGCTTTAACTCCTTGGATACGCAGTATTTT
CASSFNSLDTQYF
>TRBJ2-5|TRBV29-1|.|.
TGCAGCGTTTTCGGCACCCGTGCACAGGGTTCGAAAGAGACCCAGTACTTC
CSVFGTRAQGSKETQYF
>TRBJ2-2|TRBV11-2|.|.
TGTGCCAGCAGCCTTGGGGGGCAAATAACCGGGGAGCTGTTTTTT
CASSLGGQITGELFF
>TRBJ2-5|TRBV10-3|TRBD2|few
TGTGCCATTTCACCGGGACTAAGAACAGAGACCCAGTACTTC
CAISPGLRTETQYF